This T cell receptor beta chain derives from a study of human T cells and chemical hapten exposure. As for the study in general: Across its roughly 24 weeks, the study gave patients weekly diphenylcyclopropenone doses to the scalp.

This clonotype was seen more than once but under ten times. The V gene's germline CDR1 is KGHSH and CDR2 LQKENI. V lost 8 bases to trimming and J lost 7 bases, with 14 bases between them. The CDR3 totals 13 residues. TCRdb recomputed calls from the RACE reads with MiXCR, one row per CDR3 protein. The data contain about 100,000 distinct CDR3 sequences, 9.5% to 12% of them seen just once; the ten biggest clones take up around 3.4%. Time point: patch test 1, 2 weeks after DPC sensitization. Treatment specified: therapeutic diphenylcyclopropenone sensitization with weekly scalp DPC. The TCR comes from a woman between 35 and 50 years old with alopecia areata. Some clones in this sample may be carry-over from other donors' samples. The chain combines TRBV18 with TRBJ2-2; the D is unclear. The sequenced sample was whole blood, obtained in connection with sensitization to the hapten diphenylcyclopropenone (DPC). The CDR3 DNA sequence: TGTGCCAGCCGCGACACACTCGGCGGGGAGCTGTTTTTT. Residues: CASRDTLGGELFF.